This T cell receptor beta chain was recorded in a study of cytomegalovirus exposure and HLA in healthy donors (dated 2017 in TCRdb). Some background on the complete study: According to a later analysis, one platform produced both the 120 validation repertoires and the approximately 600 repertoires of the first cohort. The aim of the study was to test whether cataloging public T cell receptors could identify signatures of past pathogen exposure. A separate validation cohort of 90 to 150 different subjects was used in addition to the approximately 610-subject first cohort. To predict cytomegalovirus infection status, the study combined high-throughput TCR immunosequencing, statistical association of individual TCRs with disease status, and machine learning. What the work shows at the level of the full study, not this receptor alone: It was suggested by the authors that the approach could potentially be generalized to other disease states and immunological phenotypes. Most TCR sequences were observed very rarely across donors, whereas some public TCRs were present in many individuals. Of the cluster scores, roughly 95% were above 0 in a later analysis, which found that TCRs clustered in the first cohort also tended to co-occur in the 120 validation repertoires. A later analysis had no HLA typing for the validation cohort, so co-occurrence there was scored across all 120 repertoires. In both the original and validation cohorts, the classifier was reported to diagnose cytomegalovirus status with high specificity and sensitivity. A total of 150 to 200 TCR beta chains were listed by the study as associated with cytomegalovirus. In vitro tests confirmed that three of the cytomegalovirus-associated TCR beta chains recognize cytomegalovirus antigens.

The donors belonged to the validation cohort of about 120 subjects, which was separate from the roughly 700-subject first cohort. Library creation used the immunoSEQ multiplex PCR assay. The paper's processing steps were these. To diagnose cytomegalovirus status from the catalog of TCR beta chain sequences, a statistical classification framework was built. In its TCRdb copy, this immuneACCESS table keeps in-frame sequences only and misses some clones. Where compared with another copy, unresolved V genes explain less than half of these, and the others have no known cause. V, J and clone size reflect that table, while D and trimming were determined from the DNA. The sample table lists around 55,000 clones, roughly 90% of them with a count of one. The ten largest clones capture about 2.9% of the sample. Regarding this clone: It lacks a known antigen. No base quality values were provided; no much bigger clone lies one nucleotide off.

Sequenced: PBMCs. This TCR came from a man between 18 and 35 years old in good health and CMV-seronegative.

The DNA is as follows: TGTGCCAGCAGCCCGAAGGGCGGGACAGGGGGCGTCGGTGGCTACACCTTC. Translated, this gives CASSPKGGTGGVGGYTF. The V and J genes are TRBV7-2 and TRBJ1-2; 12 junctional bases match TRBD1. V ends up 5 bases short and J 7 bases short, with an unmatched junction base count of 14. Looking up the germline V gene yields CDR1 SGHTA and CDR2 FQGNSA. The CDR3 runs 17 amino acids, cysteine and phenylalanine included. Of all the DNA, just the CDR3 is kept, 51 bases in frame from base 1.